This T cell receptor beta chain was captured in a study of cytomegalovirus exposure and HLA in healthy donors (dated by TCRdb to about 2017). Broadly, across the study: An earlier analysis of 587 of the donors reported approximately 280 Gb of sequence data and around 100 million unique TCR beta sequences obtained from about 179 million T cells. About 300 gigabases of sequencing data and approximately 85 million unique TCR sequences were included in an early release covering 550 to 650 HLA-typed donors. Of the roughly 430 genotyped donors, 65% to 90% fell in the genetic ancestry cluster associated with self-reported Caucasian donors. The study was designed to test whether signatures of past pathogen exposure could be identified by cataloging public T cell receptors. The study used immunosequencing to profile the T cell repertoires of approximately 630 subjects and linked those repertoires to cytomegalovirus serostatus. A separate validation cohort of approximately 120 different subjects was used in addition to the approximately 610-subject first cohort. To predict cytomegalovirus infection status, the study brought together high-throughput TCR immunosequencing, statistical association of individual TCRs with disease status, and machine learning. A later analysis re-analyzed previously published TCR beta repertoires from approximately 700 donors and added high-resolution HLA genotyping to study TCR occurrence patterns. The later analysis used no new phenotypic data to find candidate immune exposures, relying instead on TCR beta sequences and their occurrence across donors. In an earlier analysis of a few hundred of the donors, high-throughput TCR beta sequencing was used to judge whether each TCR beta V gene segment behaved as functional or pseudogenic. Donor age, sex, ethnicity and CMV serostatus were collected together with the repertoire data. Genome-wide SNP genotypes for about 65% of the 666 donors were used in a later genetic analysis, which treated that subset as a discovery cohort. Every repertoire in the discovery cohort had been generated on one and the same sequencing platform. HLA typing covered class I and class II loci at four-digit resolution. Typing coverage differed by locus: A, B, C, DRB1 and DQB1 were typed in roughly 629-630 donors, DQA1 in 522, DPA1 in around 600, and DPB1 in just under 480. About five DR-DQ haplotypes were treated as single units for association and clustering because of strong linkage in the cohort. Across roughly 420 genotyped donors of the cohort, an average of about 220,000 unique TCR beta nucleotide sequences per donor were sequenced, and 15% to 20% of those sequences were non-productive.

Library generation was performed with the immunoSEQ multiplex PCR assay. For the multiplex PCR, a mixture combining 60 forward primers for TCR Vbeta segments and 13 reverse primers for TCR Jbeta segments was used. A multiplex PCR assay on genomic DNA amplified the CDR3 region of rearranged TCR beta genes. On the Illumina HiSeq System, the amplified TCR beta libraries were sequenced as 87-base-pair reads. Per the source publication's procedure: A later analysis tallied around 82 million unique TCR beta chains across the 666 repertoires, and some 10 million of those chains were shared by two or more donors. Raw reads were error-corrected and collapsed into unique sequences by a nearest-neighbor algorithm in which closely related sequences were merged to remove PCR and sequencing errors. CDR3 sequences were aligned to IMGT reference sequences to assign V, D and J gene segments. Each retained sequence needed at least a six-nucleotide match to both a V gene segment and a J gene segment. A rearrangement counted as productive if the CDR3 had no stop codons and remained in frame with V and J, and every other rearrangement counted as non-productive. Following IMGT convention, CDR3 was defined as the stretch from the second conserved V-encoded cysteine to the conserved J-encoded phenylalanine. Sequences without an unambiguous match to a single V gene segment were excluded from the earlier analysis of approximately 600 of the donors. An earlier analysis of about 600 of the donors called V segments functional above 56.7% productive rearrangements and segregating when the between-donor standard deviation exceeded 5%. A statistical classification framework was built for diagnosing cytomegalovirus status from the catalog of TCR beta chain sequences. In a later analysis, TCR nucleotide sequences were compared against IMGT/GENE-DB human TR gene sequences so that V and J genes could be assigned. In a later analysis, CDR3 sequences and most-parsimonious VDJ recombination scenarios were assigned using the TCRdist pipeline. A later analysis defined each TCR beta chain by its CDR3 amino acid sequence plus V-gene family, and excluded reads lacking a unique V-gene family. In a later analysis, 550 to 650 highly shared, low-generation-probability nucleotide sequences were removed to address suspected cross-contamination and a sequencing artifact. For each public chain, a later analysis derived a clonal expansion index from normalized ranks of inferred template counts within each repertoire. In a later analysis, generation probabilities were computed using a VDJ recombination model fitted to out-of-frame rearrangements, and the results were checked against IGoR. Hypergeometric tests were used in a later analysis to score TCR-TCR, TCR-HLA and TCR-CMV co-occurrence, with a repertoire-size bias correction applied to the TCR pairs. False discovery rates were estimated in a later analysis by permuting HLA or CMV assignments 20 times. In a later analysis, co-occurring TCRs were grouped using DBSCAN, and TCRdist sequence similarity was added for clustering within HLA-allele-positive subsets. Repertoires with fewer than 30,000 or more than 120,000 public chains were left out of co-occurrence clustering, as were four to six repertoires with anomalous nucleotide sharing. Drawn from immuneACCESS, this table holds only the in-frame rearrangements with V and J called that TCRdb kept. Clones are partly lost; checked studies trace under half to an unresolved V gene and leave the rest unexplained. D and trimming come from the DNA, and the V and J calls and clone size come from that table. The sample table holds 190,000 or so clones, of which about 80% were seen once. Clones ranked in the top ten supply around 0.69% of the sample.

This clone was counted between two and nine times. Its antigen is unknown. Per-base quality was not reported, and no clone a single base away is much larger than it. Other DNA sequences of this sample code for an identical CDR3. The cohort consisted of 666 healthy bone marrow donors. Cohort members were all nominally healthy when sampled, although unrecorded immune exposures were likely present. The donor was CMV seronegative and was included in the group of under 450 seronegative cohort members. Each donor provided a peripheral blood sample, and peripheral blood mononuclear cells were used for TCR beta sequencing. The Qiagen DNeasy Blood Extraction Kit was used to extract genomic DNA from the blood cell samples. What the work shows at the level of the full study, not this receptor alone: When HLA alleles, especially DR and DQ, strongly co-occurred, TCR associations were difficult to assign to individual alleles. Because counts were too low, 15 or so rarely observed V segments, including chromosome 9 orphons, were excluded from the earlier analysis of around 590 of the donors. Cytomegalovirus status was reported to be diagnosed by the classifier with high specificity and sensitivity in both the original and validation cohorts. Most TCR sequences were observed very rarely across donors, whereas some public TCRs were present in many individuals. In a later analysis, most CMV-associated TCR beta chains were found to appear HLA-restricted, with HLA associations seemingly driven largely by CMV exposure. Presence/absence analyses assumed roughly uniform sequencing depth across donors, an assumption that may not hold. It was suggested by the authors that the approach could potentially be generalized to other disease states and immunological phenotypes. A cluster of highly shared sequence variants was judged likely to be a technical artifact of the sequencing pipeline. Because the 87-base-pair reads could not distinguish some IMGT-functional V segments, including TRBV6-2 and TRBV6-3, those segments were excluded. Correlated functional status among segregating V segments might reflect linkage disequilibrium, but an unknown experimental factor could not be ruled out. According to a later analysis, TCR association rates differed among HLA loci, with DRB1 alleles showing the most associated TCRs and HLA-C alleles showing the fewest. A later genetic analysis associated a missense DCLRE1C variant with V-gene and J-gene trimming of TCR beta chains, and an independent cohort replicated the association. HLA typing was unavailable for some donors at each locus, so association tests used only the typed subset. A total of 150 or so TCR beta chains were listed by the study as associated with cytomegalovirus. Broadly in line with IMGT annotations, most TCR beta V segments showed up in productive rearrangements about 90% or about 30% of the time in an earlier analysis of around 550 of the donors. A later analysis reported that several top co-occurrence clusters appeared linked to parvovirus B19, influenza, CMV and Epstein-Barr virus. A later analysis associated roughly 17,000 TCR beta sequences with specific HLA alleles at a false discovery rate of 0.05. Three of the identified cytomegalovirus-associated TCR beta chains were confirmed in vitro to be specific for cytomegalovirus antigens. Compared with the roughly 700-donor mean, donors in an Asian-associated ancestry cluster had fewer N-insertions in productive TCRs, according to a later genetic analysis. This cohort had only TCR beta chains sequenced, and the lack of alpha or paired-chain data limited which features could be detected. In a later analysis, HLA-associated TCR beta chains were found to be more clonally expanded and to have lower generation probabilities than equally common non-associated chains. Immune exposure information for the cohort was limited to CMV serostatus. A further reported finding was that TCR beta sequences accurately predicted the HLA-A and HLA-B alleles for most subjects in the first cohort.

Its CDR3 holds 12 amino acids, cysteine through phenylalanine. CDR3 DNA only is kept here, 36 bases in frame from base 1. V drops 0 bases and J drops 3 bases, leaving 3 bases in between. Taken from the germline V gene, the CDR1 and CDR2 loops are SGHRS and YFSETQ. The chain links TRBV5-1 with TRBJ1-1; no D gene call is confident. Specimen: PBMCs. The TCR sequence derives from a boy aged 10-17 years in good health and CMV-seronegative. CDR3 region: CASSLADTEAFF. The DNA reads as follows: TGCGCCAGCAGCTTGGCAGACACTGAAGCTTTCTTT.